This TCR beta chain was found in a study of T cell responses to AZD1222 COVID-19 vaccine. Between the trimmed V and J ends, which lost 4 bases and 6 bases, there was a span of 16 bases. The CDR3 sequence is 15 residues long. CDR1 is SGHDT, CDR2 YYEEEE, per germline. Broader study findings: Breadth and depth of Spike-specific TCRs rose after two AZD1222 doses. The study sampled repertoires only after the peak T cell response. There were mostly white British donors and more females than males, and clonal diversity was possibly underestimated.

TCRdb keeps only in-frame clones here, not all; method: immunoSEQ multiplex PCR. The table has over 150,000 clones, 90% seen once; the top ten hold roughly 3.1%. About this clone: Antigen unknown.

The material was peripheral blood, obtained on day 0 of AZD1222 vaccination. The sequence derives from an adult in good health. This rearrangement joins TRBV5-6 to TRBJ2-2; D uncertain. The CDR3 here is CASSPRVRSSGELFF. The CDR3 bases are TGTGCCAGCAGCCCACGTGTGCGTTCCTCCGGGGAGCTGTTTTTT.